This T cell receptor beta chain was identified during a study of shared clonotypes between healthy human individuals. Study results and limitations: Limitation of the genetic and exposure-history diversity represented came from the few donors. Shared across several donors were roughly 4.8% of the naive CD4 clonotypes.

As to this clone: Antigen unknown.

Running of the assay took place at deep level. In the authors' workflow: There were no quality scores in the junction-only immunoSEQ sequences, so filtering differed. TCRdb keeps only in-frame clones here, not all; method: immunoSEQ multiplex PCR. The DNA was the basis for D and trimming; V, J and clone size are from that table. The data show around 2,000,000 clones, about 95% seen once. The CDR3 sequence is 13 residues long. V lost 5 bases and J lost 1, with 9 bases in between. Germline V gene lookup returns CDR1 SEHNR and CDR2 FQNEAQ (reference sequence). CD45RO-negative, CCR7-positively selected cells formed the naive CD8 fraction, excluding terminally differentiated effector memory CD45RA+ cells.

The sequenced sample was naive CD8+ T cells sorted from blood. This TCR was recovered from a man between 18 and 35 years old in good health. V is TRBV7-9 and J is TRBJ2-7; unclear D gene. Here the CDR3 reads CASSQTESYEQYF. The CDR3 DNA is TGTGCCAGCAGCCAGACTGAGTCCTACGAGCAGTACTTC.